Below are 25 T cell receptor beta chains sequenced from a single sample in a study of CD8 T cells in Susac syndrome. Random hexamers were used to reverse transcribe roughly 0.45 to 1 ug of RNA. In TCRdb, the immunoSEQ multiplex PCR reads were re-called with MiXCR into one record per CDR3 protein. The sample yields about 150,000 distinct CDR3 sequences, approximately 93% seen once. Sequenced input: CD4+ T cells from PBMCs. The receptor set was obtained from a human donor in good health.

The chain employs TRBV7-2 and TRBJ1-2, with 8 positions matching TRBD1. The CDR3 has 15 residues. CDR1 SGHTA and CDR2 FQGNSA come from the germline V gene. Losses at the gene ends were 1 base for V and 7 bases for J; bases not matched to a gene: 8. CDR3 protein: CASSLDGQGARGYTF. The CDR3 DNA follows: TGTGCCAGCAGCTTAGATGGGCAGGGGGCTCGTGGCTACACCTTC.

The chain carries TRBV20-1 and TRBJ2-1; TRBD2 matches 13 bases. CDR1 is DFQATT, CDR2 SNEGSKA, per germline (reference sequence). CDR3 size: 18 residues. V lost 1 base to trimming and J lost 3 bases; unmatched junction nucleotides: 9. In nucleotides, the CDR3 is TGCAGTGCTAGAGCCTCAGGCAGACTAGCGGGAGGCTACAATGAGCAGTTCTTC. It is translated as CSARASGRLAGGYNEQFF.

CDR3 sequence reads: CASSKRLIPPSRSLQETQYF. The CDR3 DNA reads as TGTGCCAGCAGTAAAAGATTAATCCCCCCTAGTCGTAGTCTCCAAGAGACCCAGTACTTC. The gene calls are TRBV27 and TRBJ2-5; D call uncertain. The CDR3 totals 20 residues. Trimming left V 5 bases short and J 1 base short, with 29 bases between. Germline V gives CDR1 MNHEY, CDR2 SMNVEV (reference sequence).

V is TRBV7-3 and J is TRBJ2-5; TRBD1 aligns across 7 bases. From germline, CDR1 is SGHTA and CDR2 FQGTGA. The CDR3 is made up of 15 amino acids. The J segment lost 1 base and the V segment lost 4 bases, leaving 6 bases of the junction unmatched. CDR3 nucleotide sequence: TGTGCCAGCAGCTCCACCGGGACAGCCCAAGAGACCCAGTACTTC. It is translated as CASSSTGTAQETQYF.

The V call is TRBV7-6, the J call TRBJ2-7; 11 positions match TRBD2. The CDR3 extends over 16 amino acids. Per germline, CDR1 SGHVS and CDR2 FNYEAQ. J lost 1 base, V lost 1 base, and 3 bases had no gene match. DNA of the CDR3: TGTGCCAGCAGCTTAGATGGGACTAGCGGTTCCTACGAGCAGTACTTC. Its protein is CASSLDGTSGSYEQYF.

This chain uses TRBV9 with TRBJ1-2; perhaps TRBD1 as D (6 bases). This CDR3 has 13 amino acids. In germline, CDR1 is SGDLS, CDR2 YYNGEE. The V and J ends lost 4 bases and 6 bases respectively, with 13 bases between them. The CDR3 spells CASSPRDNHGYTF. The CDR3 bases are TGTGCCAGCAGCCCCCGGGACAACCATGGCTACACCTTC.

The chain employs TRBV19 and TRBJ1-2; D might be TRBD1 (6 bases). V was pared by 7 bases and J by 3 bases, with 15 bases between. The CDR3 runs 14 residues. CDR1 and CDR2 from the germline V gene are LNHDA and SQIVND (reference sequence). The CDR3 DNA reads as TGTGCCAGTACGACTGGACAGCCCTACTATGGCTACACCTTC. This gives the protein CASTTGQPYYGYTF.

The CDR3 region has the DNA TGTGCCAGCAGCCCGGGGACAGGGGATGGCTATGGCTACACCTTC. Translation gives CASSPGTGDGYGYTF. This chain uses TRBV7-9 with TRBJ1-2, with 10 bases matching TRBD1. Germline loops: CDR1 SEHNR, CDR2 FQNEAQ (reference sequence). Unmatched junction bases numbered 7, after V lost 5 bases and J lost 4 bases. CDR3 length equals 15 residues.

V usage is TRBV29-1 and J usage is TRBJ2-1; no clear D. This CDR3 spans 13 amino acids. Between the trimmed V and J ends, which lost 4 bases and 3 bases, there was a span of 10 bases. The germline CDR1 and CDR2 sequences are SQVTM and ANQGSEA. The CDR3 reads CSVGRAIYNEQFF. CDR3 DNA: TGCAGCGTTGGCCGGGCCATCTACAATGAGCAGTTCTTC.

The rearrangement joins TRBV29-1 to TRBJ2-5; D is ambiguous. The V gene's germline CDR1 is SQVTM and CDR2 ANQGSEA. Between the trimmed V and J ends, which lost 4 bases and 1 base, there was a span of 10 bases. The CDR3 runs 13 residues. CDR3 sequence (DNA): TGCAGCGTTGCCCTGTCTCCCCAAGAGACCCAGTACTTC. It translates to CSVALSPQETQYF.

This clonotype appeared once. CDR3 in DNA: TGTGCCAGCAGCTTATCTCCATTCATGAATGAGCAGTTCTTC. Protein sequence: CASSLSPFMNEQFF. V and J are TRBV7-9 and TRBJ2-1; D call uncertain. CDR3 length: 14 amino acids. Germline values: CDR1 SEHNR, CDR2 FQNEAQ (reference sequence). Trimming removed 2 bases from V and 7 bases from J, with 12 bases in between.

The count of this clonotype is one. The rearrangement links TRBV25-1 to TRBJ2-3; 9 nucleotides agree with TRBD1. Unmatched junction bases numbered 14, after V lost 4 bases and J lost 3 bases. Per the germline V gene, CDR1 is MGHDK and CDR2 is SYGVNS. This CDR3 contains 18 residues. The CDR3, as DNA: TGTGCCAGCAGTGGAACCCGAACAGGGGGCTCTTTGACAGATACGCAGTATTTT. Its protein is CASSGTRTGGSLTDTQYF.

The V gene is TRBV15, the J gene TRBJ1-1; D is perhaps TRBD1 (6 bases). V was cut by 3 bases and J by 3 bases, with 23 bases left in between. The CDR3 runs 18 residues. CDR1 is LNHNV and CDR2 is YYDKDF in the germline V gene (reference sequence). The DNA for the CDR3 is TGTGCCACCAGCAGGCCCTGGGGACAACTAATGGTGGACACTGAAGCTTTCTTT. Amino acid sequence: CATSRPWGQLMVDTEAFF.

The chain combines TRBV4-1 with TRBJ1-1; D unclear. The CDR3 sequence is 15 residues long. The V end was cut by 4 bases, the J end by 3 bases, with 15 bases between. From germline, CDR1 is MGHRA and CDR2 YSYEKL. This CDR3 reads CASSPRPLGYTEAFF. CDR3 DNA sequence: TGCGCCAGCAGCCCCCGCCCCCTAGGGTACACTGAAGCTTTCTTT.

V gene TRBV19 combines with J gene TRBJ2-2, with 7 bases fitting TRBD1. From germline, CDR1 is LNHDA and CDR2 SQIVND (reference sequence). The length of the CDR3 is 12 residues. Trimming at V came to 8 bases and at J to 5 bases, leaving 2 bases not matched to a gene. The CDR3 spells CASVTGTGELFF. Written as DNA, the CDR3 is TGTGCCAGTGTGACAGGGACCGGGGAGCTGTTTTTT.

The CDR3 region is CASSYGSTDTQYF. The CDR3 DNA sequence: TGTGCCAGCAGTTACGGTTCGACAGATACGCAGTATTTT. The V and J genes are TRBV6-5 and TRBJ2-3; D remains unclear. CDR1 MNHEY and CDR2 SVGAGI come from the germline V gene. The V gene lost 2 bases and the J gene lost 3 bases, with 6 bases spanning the gap. CDR3 length: 13 residues.

The rearrangement joins TRBV12-3 or TRBV12-4 to TRBJ2-3, with D perhaps TRBD1 (5 bases). Deletions cut 7 bases from V and 1 base from J, with 15 bases between. The CDR3 length is 15 residues. The CDR3 bases are TGTGCCAGCAACCTGGACACTGGTGGCACAGATACGCAGTATTTT. It yields the protein CASNLDTGGTDTQYF.

The chain links TRBV20-1 to TRBJ2-1; weak D call: TRBD2 (5 bases). Germline CDR1 and CDR2: DFQATT and SNEGSKA (reference sequence). Trimming took 1 base from V and 10 from J, leaving 8 bases between them. The CDR3 consists of 11 residues. The CDR3 bases are TGCAGTGCTAGAGGGGGAGTGGAGCAGTTCTTC. This translates into CSARGGVEQFF.

The chain has TRBV21-1 and TRBJ2-2. TRBV21-1 is described as a pseudogene. This CDR3 contains 11 residues. The CDR3, as DNA: TGTGCCATCTCAGATACCGGGGAGCTGTTTTTT. This gives the protein CAISDTGELFF.

This chain connects TRBV24-1 to TRBJ2-3, with 10 bases that match TRBD2. Trimming at V came to 5 bases and at J to 0 bases, leaving 1 base not matched to a gene. Germline values: CDR1 KGHDR, CDR2 SFDVKD. The CDR3 is made up of 15 amino acids. The CDR3 spells CATSGLAGSTDTQYF. Here the CDR3 DNA reads TGTGCCACCAGTGGACTAGCGGGTAGCACAGATACGCAGTATTTT.

This clonotype was observed once. This rearrangement joins TRBV2 to TRBJ2-7; D gene ambiguous. The CDR3 is 14 residues long. Trimming shortened V by 1 base and J by 5 bases, and 12 bases separated the two germline ends. Germline V gene sequence: CDR1 SNHLY, CDR2 FYNNEI. As DNA, the CDR3 is TGTGCCAGCAGTGAAGACTTTGGAACCGACGAGCAGTACTTC. Its protein is CASSEDFGTDEQYF.

The gene calls are TRBV7-9 and TRBJ1-1; D is possibly TRBD1 (5 bases). Trimming took off 2 bases at V and 0 bases at J, with 13 bases between the two ends. The germline gives CDR1 SEHNR, CDR2 FQNEAQ (reference sequence). The CDR3 has 16 residues. The CDR3 nucleotides read TGTGCCAGCAGCTTACCACGGGGCCGTATGAACACTGAAGCTTTCTTT. Translated: CASSLPRGRMNTEAFF.

This chain joins TRBV25-1 and TRBJ2-1; the match to TRBD2 covers 9 bases. The CDR3 sequence is 15 residues long. The germline gives CDR1 MGHDK, CDR2 SYGVNS. Trimming removed 7 bases from V and 2 bases from J; junction bases left unmatched: 6. Here the CDR3 reads CASNQAGGTYNEQFF. CDR3 in DNA: TGTGCCAGCAATCAAGCGGGGGGCACCTACAATGAGCAGTTCTTC. Full variable domain (missing parts from reference TRBV25-1 and TRBJ2-1): EADIYQTPRYLVIGTGKKITLECSQTMGHDKMYWYQQDPGMELHLIHYSYGVNSTEKGDLSSESTVSRIRTEHFPLTLESARPSHTSQYLCASNQAGGTYNEQFFGPGTRLTVL.

This chain joins TRBV3-1 and TRBJ2-7; unclear D gene. CDR3 length equals 14 residues. From germline, CDR1 is LGHDT and CDR2 YNNKEL (reference sequence). V was cut by 4 bases and J by 1 base, with 11 bases left in between. The CDR3 DNA is TGTGCCAGCAGCCCCCTGAGACATTCCTACGAGCAGTACTTC. Translating it yields CASSPLRHSYEQYF.

The V call is TRBV20-1, the J call TRBJ2-7; possible D gene TRBD1, 5 bases. This CDR3 is built from 13 residues. Germline-derived CDR1 and CDR2 are DFQATT and SNEGSKA (reference sequence). V lost 3 bases and J lost 6, with 15 bases in between. The CDR3 region is CSARRTGTVEQYF. In DNA, the CDR3 is TGCAGTGCTAGGAGAACAGGTACTGTCGAGCAGTACTTC.